The 25 T cell receptor beta chains given below trace back to one sample, sequenced in a study of shared clonotypes between healthy human individuals. Libraries were prepared by immunoSEQ multiplex PCR; TCRdb keeps only in-frame clonotypes and omits some of them. Among around 2.5 million clones listed, 93% were seen once. Source material: naive CD4+ T cells from PBMCs. Documented subset: CD45RA+ positively selected. These TCRs come from a man younger than 30 in good health. Some clones in this sample may be carry-over from other donors' samples.

This chain joins TRBV28 and TRBJ2-2, with a possible D match to TRBD2 (7 bases). The CDR3 is 15 residues long. V dropped 6 bases and J dropped 5 bases, with 16 bases sitting between them. The germline V gene encodes CDR1 MDHEN and CDR2 SYDVKM. The CDR3: CASRRGAYRTGELFF. The CDR3 DNA sequence: TGTGCCAGCAGACGGGGGGCATATAGGACCGGGGAGCTGTTTTTT.

This clone was observed once. This chain links TRBV6-5 with TRBJ2-7; 14 positions match TRBD2. Trimming took 4 bases from V and 5 from J; bases not matched to a gene: 4. This CDR3 spans 15 amino acids. Germline V gene lookup returns CDR1 MNHEY and CDR2 SVGAGI. This CDR3 reads CASSSGLAGVHEQYF. CDR3 bases: TGTGCCAGCAGTTCGGGACTAGCGGGAGTCCACGAGCAGTACTTC.

The V and J genes are TRBV15 and TRBJ1-5, with 9 positions matching TRBD1. V gave up 5 bases and J gave up 6 bases; unmatched junction bases: 14. From germline, CDR1 is LNHNV and CDR2 YYDKDF (reference sequence). The CDR3 has 17 residues. In nucleotides, the CDR3 is TGTGCCACCAGCGGGTCCGGGACAGGGAAAGGGGGTCAGCCCCAGCATTTT. It specifies CATSGSGTGKGGQPQHF.

The rearrangement joins TRBV28 to TRBJ1-1; D not resolved. This CDR3 has 15 residues. Germline V CDR1 and CDR2: MDHEN, SYDVKM. Trimming took 3 bases from V and 0 from J, leaving 11 bases between them. Here the CDR3 DNA reads TGTGCCAGCAGTTTGCAGGCAGTAATGAACACTGAAGCTTTCTTT. Translating it yields CASSLQAVMNTEAFF.

The chain couples TRBV7-3 to TRBJ2-3; 9 bases line up with TRBD1. Germline V CDR1 and CDR2: SGHTA, FQGTGA. The junction had 4 bases not matched to a gene; V was cut back by 2 bases and J by 4 bases. This CDR3 has 15 amino acids. In DNA, the CDR3 is TGTGCCAGCAGCTTACTGGGACAGGGACCAGATACGCAGTATTTT. Residues: CASSLLGQGPDTQYF.

The genes are TRBV6-1 and TRBJ2-5; 9 bases map to TRBD1. This CDR3 has 17 amino acids. V lost 4 bases and J lost 5; bases outside the gene matches: 14. The germline V gene encodes CDR1 MNHNS and CDR2 SASEGT. The CDR3 loop is CASSGGTGLGNWETQYF. The CDR3, as DNA: TGTGCCAGCAGTGGGGGGACAGGGTTGGGGAATTGGGAGACCCAGTACTTC.

The gene calls are TRBV11-3 and TRBJ2-1; TRBD1 aligns across 12 bases. V trimming: 1 base; J trimming: 1 base; junction bases outside the gene matches: 5. The CDR3 runs to 18 residues. Germline V gene data show CDR1 as SGHNT and CDR2 as YENEEA. CDR3: CASSLGDRGQKSYNEQFF. As DNA, the CDR3 is TGTGCCAGCAGCTTAGGGGACAGGGGGCAAAAGTCCTACAATGAGCAGTTCTTC.

This chain links TRBV5-6 with TRBJ1-4, with D hard to call. The CDR3 runs 13 residues. V dropped 2 bases and J dropped 8 bases, with 10 bases sitting between them. Germline values: CDR1 SGHDT, CDR2 YYEEEE. The CDR3: CASSFLGKEKLFF. CDR3 nucleotide sequence: TGTGCCAGCAGCTTTCTTGGAAAGGAAAAACTGTTTTTT.

This chain joins TRBV7-9 and TRBJ1-1; 9 nucleotides agree with TRBD1. Germline assignment: CDR1 SEHNR and CDR2 FQNEAQ (reference sequence). Trimming at V came to 5 bases and at J to 2 bases, leaving 3 bases not matched to a gene. The CDR3 consists of 14 residues. The CDR3 sequence: CASSRTGENTEAFF. CDR3 nucleotide sequence: TGTGCCAGCAGCCGGACAGGGGAAAACACTGAAGCTTTCTTT.

To note about this clone: Other nucleotide sequences in the sample specify the same CDR3. The V call is TRBV5-1, the J call TRBJ2-7; D may be TRBD1 (6 bases). The CDR3 loop spans 14 amino acids. The ends were cut back, 0 bases at V and 1 base at J, with 8 bases in the middle. CDR1 and CDR2 from the germline V gene are SGHRS and YFSETQ. The DNA of the CDR3 is TGCGCCAGCAGCTTGGGCAGGGGATCCTACGAGCAGTACTTC. Residues: CASSLGRGSYEQYF.

Comment on this clone: Other DNA sequences in the same sample also yield this CDR3. The J gene is TRBJ2-5, the V gene TRBV5-1; a possible D gene is TRBD1 (6 bases). This CDR3 spans 14 amino acids. V dropped 2 bases and J dropped 4 bases, with 12 bases sitting between them. The germline CDR1 and CDR2 sequences are SGHRS and YFSETQ. CDR3 sequence: CASSFSQGPETQYF. CDR3 sequence (DNA): TGCGCCAGCAGCTTTTCACAGGGCCCAGAGACCCAGTACTTC.

The chain has TRBV9 and TRBJ2-5, with D perhaps TRBD2 (6 bases). The CDR3 has 16 amino acids. V gave up 4 bases and J gave up 4 bases, with 20 bases separating them. Looked up from germline, CDR1 is SGDLS and CDR2 is YYNGEE. The CDR3 reads CASSSAPPGAAETQYF. CDR3 in DNA: TGTGCCAGCAGCTCAGCCCCGCCGGGAGCGGCAGAGACCCAGTACTTC.

The chain recombines TRBV7-2 with TRBJ2-4, with 7 bases that match TRBD2. This CDR3 is 13 amino acids long. J was trimmed by 7 bases and V by 3 bases; bases with no gene match: 3. CDR1 and CDR2 from the germline V gene are SGHTA and FQGNSA. The CDR3 DNA follows: TGTGCCAGCAGCTTGGGGGGGACGAACATTCAGTACTTC. This sequence encodes CASSLGGTNIQYF. The full variable domain, completed using reference TRBV7-2 and TRBJ2-4, is GAGVSQSPSNKVTEKGKDVELRCDPISGHTALYWYRQSLGQGLEFLIYFQGNSAPDKSGLPSDRFSAERTGGSVSTLTIQRTQQEDSAVYLCASSLGGTNIQYFGAGTRLSVL.

V is TRBV28 and J is TRBJ1-1, with TRBD1 matching over 9 bases. This CDR3 is built from 15 residues. Germline V gives CDR1 MDHEN, CDR2 SYDVKM. V shed 8 bases and J 5 bases; nucleotides not matched to a gene: 12. The CDR3, as DNA: TGTGCCAGCTACGGGACAGGGTTAAAATATACTGAAGCTTTCTTT. Residues: CASYGTGLKYTEAFF.

Of note for this clone: Distinct nucleotide sequences in the sample also encode this CDR3. This sequence joins TRBV29-1 and TRBJ2-1; TRBD2 aligns across 8 bases. J was trimmed by 0 bases and V by 6 bases; bases with no gene match: 1. Germline CDR1 reads SQVTM; CDR2 reads ANQGSEA. CDR3 length: 13 residues. CDR3 in amino acids: CSVSGSSYNEQFF. The CDR3 coding sequence is TGCAGCGTGAGCGGGAGCTCCTACAATGAGCAGTTCTTC.

This chain joins TRBV30 and TRBJ1-5; D gene uncertain. The CDR3 consists of 14 residues. CDR1 and CDR2 (germline): GTSNPN, SVGIG (reference sequence). V shed 0 bases and J shed 4 bases, with 10 bases lying between them. The CDR3 region has the DNA TGTGCCTGGAGTGTAGGACCGGGGAATCAGCCCCAGCATTTT. It specifies CAWSVGPGNQPQHF. Together with reference TRBV30 and TRBJ1-5, the CDR3 gives the full variable domain: SQTIHQWPATLVQPVGSPLSLECTVEGTSNPNLYWYRQAAGRGLQLLFYSVGIGQISSEVPQNLSASRPQDRQFILSSKKLLLSDSGFYLCAWSVGPGNQPQHFGDGTRLSIL.

The rearrangement joins TRBV7-8 to TRBJ2-5, with D tentatively TRBD1 (6 bases). CDR1 and CDR2 from the germline V gene are SGHVS and FQNEAQ. Trimming left V 1 base short and J 5 bases short, with 26 bases between. CDR3 length: 19 amino acids. CDR3 residues: CASSLVQGRAPTEGETQYF. CDR3 bases: TGTGCCAGCAGCTTAGTTCAGGGGCGCGCACCCACCGAAGGGGAGACCCAGTACTTC.

The chain is built from TRBV6-5 and TRBJ2-7, with D possibly being TRBD2 (6 bases). Germline CDR1 and CDR2: MNHEY and SVGAGI. This CDR3 comprises 15 residues. V was pared by 0 bases and J by 3 bases, with 12 bases between. Written as DNA, the CDR3 is TGTGCCAGCAGTTACTCCAGGCGGGGTCGCTACGAGCAGTACTTC. Its protein is CASSYSRRGRYEQYF.

This rearrangement joins TRBV7-3 to TRBJ2-1; D remains unclear. CDR3 length equals 17 residues. The V end was cut by 5 bases, the J end by 1 base, with 18 bases between. The germline V gene has CDR1 SGHTA and CDR2 FQGTGA. The CDR3 reads CASSLLPLGPSYNEQFF. DNA of the CDR3: TGTGCCAGCAGCCTATTGCCGTTGGGCCCATCCTACAATGAGCAGTTCTTC.

The rearrangement uses TRBV28 and TRBJ2-5; 9 bases fit TRBD1. Germline V gene lookup returns CDR1 MDHEN and CDR2 SYDVKM. V dropped 4 bases and J dropped 4; count of bases not matched to a gene: 4. This CDR3 has 14 residues. This CDR3 reads CASSSAQGAETQYF. Here the CDR3 DNA reads TGTGCCAGCAGTTCCGCACAGGGGGCAGAGACCCAGTACTTC.

V gene TRBV30 combines with J gene TRBJ1-2; maybe TRBD1 (5 bases). CDR1 and CDR2 (germline): GTSNPN, SVGIG (reference sequence). CDR3 length: 12 amino acids. V lost 2 bases to trimming and J lost 4 bases, with 8 bases between them. This CDR3 is CAWSKGPYGYTF. Here the CDR3 DNA reads TGTGCCTGGAGTAAGGGGCCCTATGGCTACACCTTC.

The chain recombines TRBV6-1 with TRBJ2-5, with D possibly called TRBD1 or TRBD2 (5 bases each). There are 15 residues in the CDR3. V lost 6 bases, J lost 5 bases, and 19 bases lay in between. Per germline, CDR1 MNHNS and CDR2 SASEGT. This chain's CDR3 is CASRLRDPRAETQYF. The CDR3 DNA sequence: TGTGCCAGCAGACTCCGGGACCCCCGCGCGGAGACCCAGTACTTC.

The V gene is TRBV7-2, the J gene TRBJ2-7; either TRBD1 or TRBD2 may supply D (6 bases each). Germline CDR1 is SGHTA and CDR2 is FQGNSA. This CDR3 comprises 15 residues. Trimming left V 3 bases short and J 4 bases short, with 16 bases between. The CDR3 is CASSFLGQGRYEQYF. The CDR3 DNA reads TGTGCCAGCAGCTTTCTTGGGCAGGGGAGGTACGAGCAGTACTTC.

The chain links TRBV18 to TRBJ2-7; possible D gene TRBD1, 6 bases. CDR1 and CDR2 (germline): KGHSH, LQKENI. The CDR3 runs to 12 residues. V lost 6 bases, J lost 4 bases, and 10 bases lay in between. In nucleotides, the CDR3 is TGTGCCAGCTCTTTGGACAGTTACGAGCAGTACTTC. It is translated as CASSLDSYEQYF. Variable domain in full (rest from reference TRBV18 and TRBJ2-7): NAGVMQNPRHLVRRRGQEARLRCSPMKGHSHVYWYRQLPEEGLKFMVYLQKENIIDESGMPKERFSAEFPKEGPSILRIQQVVRGDSAAYFCASSLDSYEQYFGPGTRLTVT.

This chain joins TRBV19 and TRBJ2-3, with D unresolved. Trimming removed 4 bases at V and 0 bases at J, with 11 bases between. There are 15 residues in the CDR3. The germline V gene has CDR1 LNHDA and CDR2 SQIVND (reference sequence). The CDR3 spells CASSRFVASTDTQYF. CDR3 coding DNA: TGTGCCAGTAGTAGGTTCGTGGCTAGCACAGATACGCAGTATTTT. Full variable domain (rest looked up from reference TRBV19 and TRBJ2-3): DGGITQSPKYLFRKEGQNVTLSCEQNLNHDAMYWYRQDPGQGLRLIYYSQIVNDFQKGDIAEGYSVSREKKESFPLTVTSAQKNPTAFYLCASSRFVASTDTQYFGPGTRLTVL.